A selection of T cell receptor beta chains follows, all from one sample in a study of blood T cell repertoires in COVID-19. The repertoire was sequenced with immunoSEQ multiplex PCR; TCRdb's copy has only in-frame clones and lacks some. The sample carries roughly 120,000 clones, 80% to 85% recorded once. Input material: peripheral blood. The receptors originated from a woman in her sixties or seventies with acute or convalescent COVID-19. Both conserved end residues are part of each CDR3. Each record gives: J gene, V gene, D gene, clone size, CDR3 DNA, CDR3 protein. A D gene is named only where the DNA matches it firmly. Expanded clones are given a class, and other clones once, few, many or no size at all.

>TRBJ1-5|TRBV9|TRBD1|-
TGTGCCAGCAGCCATTCCGGGACAGGGGGCGAGCCCCAGCATTTT
CASSHSGTGGEPQHF
>TRBJ1-2|TRBV19|TRBD1|-
TGTGCCAGTACTTATCGCCCAGACAGGGATCATGGCTACACCTTC
CASTYRPDRDHGYTF
>TRBJ2-1|TRBV3-1/TRBV3-2|-|-
TGTGCCAGCAGCGGTAGGAGGAATGAGCAGTTCTTC
CASSGRRNEQFF
>TRBJ2-1|TRBV25-1|TRBD1|-
TGTGCCAGCACCGGGACAGGGGCCTACAATGAGCAGTTCTTC
CASTGTGAYNEQFF
>TRBJ2-6|TRBV5-1|-|-
TGCGCCAGCTCCCCGGGGGGCGACTCTGGGGCCAACGTCCTGACTTTC
CASSPGGDSGANVLTF
>TRBJ2-6|TRBV9|-|-
TGTGCCAGCAGCGTAGGGGGGACATCTGGGGCCAACGTCCTGACTTTC
CASSVGGTSGANVLTF
>TRBJ1-5|TRBV28|-|-
TGTGCCAGCAGCCAAAACAGGGGCAATCAGCCCCAGCATTTT
CASSQNRGNQPQHF
>TRBJ2-2|TRBV24-1|TRBD1|-
TGTGCCACCAGTGATCCAGGGGGCGCGAACACCGGGGAGCTGTTTTTT
CATSDPGGANTGELFF
>TRBJ2-1|TRBV19|-|few
TGTGCCAGTAGTATAAGGGGGGGTGTAGGCTACAATGAGCAGTTCTTC
CASSIRGGVGYNEQFF
>TRBJ1-5|TRBV19|TRBD1|-
TGTGCCAGTAGTATGAAGGGACAGAGCAATCAGCCCCAGCATTTT
CASSMKGQSNQPQHF
>TRBJ1-2|TRBV2|TRBD1|-
TGTGCCAGCAGTGGGGGACAGGGCGGGTATGGCTACACCTTC
CASSGGQGGYGYTF
>TRBJ1-1|TRBV5-1|-|-
TGCGCCAGCAGCTTGGATCCAGATCTGAACACTGAAGCTTTCTTT
CASSLDPDLNTEAFF
>TRBJ2-7|TRBV24-1|-|-
TGTGCCACCAGTGATGGTTGGGGCGGCGAGCAGTACTTC
CATSDGWGGEQYF
>TRBJ2-3|TRBV29-1|-|-
TGCAGCGTTGGACGGCTCATCGGGGCAGATACGCAGTATTTT
CSVGRLIGADTQYF
>TRBJ1-2|TRBV6-5|TRBD1|-
TGTGCCAGCAATCCCGGACAGGGGAATAACTATGGCTACACCTTC
CASNPGQGNNYGYTF
>TRBJ2-7|TRBV5-1|TRBD2|-
TGCGCCAGCAGCTTGGGTAGCGGGGGGCTAGGCAGCTCCTACGAGCAGTACTTC
CASSLGSGGLGSSYEQYF
>TRBJ2-7|TRBV5-4|TRBD1|-
TGTGCCAGCAGCGGGACAGGGAGTTCGTACGAGCAGTACTTC
CASSGTGSSYEQYF
>TRBJ2-7|TRBV12-5|-|-
TGTGCTAGTGGTTTGGTACTGCTCGAGGCAGCTCGGACCTACGAGCAGTACTTC
CASGLVLLEAARTYEQYF
>TRBJ1-2|TRBV6-5|-|-
TGTGCCAGCAGGGTTTCACAGGGCTATGAAGGCTACACCTTC
CASRVSQGYEGYTF
>TRBJ2-7|TRBV11-2|-|once
TGTGCCAGCAGCTTAGACCCCATCGGTAGTTACGAGCAGTACTTC
CASSLDPIGSYEQYF
>TRBJ1-1|TRBV19|-|-
TGTGCCAGTAGTATACGAGTACCCAACACTGAAGCTTTCTTT
CASSIRVPNTEAFF
>TRBJ1-1|TRBV15|TRBD1|-
TGTGCCACCAGCAGAGAAAGGGGGCGAAATGAAGCTTTCTTT
CATSRERGRNEAFF
>TRBJ2-3|TRBV6-4|TRBD1|-
TGTGCCAGCAGTCTCGACAGGGGCGACACAGATACGCAGTATTTT
CASSLDRGDTDTQYF
>TRBJ2-3|TRBV7-8|-|-
TGTGCCAGCAGCTTAATGAAGGAGGGGGATACGCAGTATTTT
CASSLMKEGDTQYF
>TRBJ2-1|TRBV12-3/TRBV12-4|-|-
TGTGCCAGCAGTTCGGTAGTTTACAATGAGCAGTTCTTC
CASSSVVYNEQFF